The text below deals with one T cell receptor (beta chain). One Seattle source followed patients from active infection through their disease course. The entry originates in a study of blood T cell repertoires in COVID-19. Study in general: Sites across the United States, Italy and Spain contributed samples from acute and convalescent COVID-19. Sources were T cells, B-cell-depleted T cells, or PBMCs; the material itself was cDNA or gDNA.

CDR3 length equals 15 residues. Germline V CDR1 and CDR2: MGHRA, YSYEKL. Unmatched junction bases numbered 9, after V lost 4 bases and J lost 4 bases. Clones were read by immunoSEQ multiplex PCR, and TCRdb kept only the in-frame ones, dropping some. The profile shows about 160,000 clones, about 85% of them singletons. This chain links TRBV4-1 with TRBJ2-5; 7 nucleotides align to TRBD2. Source material: peripheral blood. The sequence came from a man older than 75 with COVID-19, enrolled during active disease. This CDR3 is CASSRPGGGGETQYF. Here the CDR3 DNA reads TGCGCCAGCAGCCGCCCCGGCGGGGGTGGAGAGACCCAGTACTTC.